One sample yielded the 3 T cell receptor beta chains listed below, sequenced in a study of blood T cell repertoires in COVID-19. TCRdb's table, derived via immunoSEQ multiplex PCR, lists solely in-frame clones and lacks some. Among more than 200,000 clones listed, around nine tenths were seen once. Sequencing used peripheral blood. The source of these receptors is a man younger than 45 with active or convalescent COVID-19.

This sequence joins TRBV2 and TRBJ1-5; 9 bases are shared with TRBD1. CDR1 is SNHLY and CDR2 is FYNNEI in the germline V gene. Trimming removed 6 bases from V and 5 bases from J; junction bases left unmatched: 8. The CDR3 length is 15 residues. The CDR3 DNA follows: TGTGCCAGCAGGGGCGGGGACAGGGCTTATCAGCCCCAGCATTTT. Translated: CASRGGDRAYQPQHF.

The CDR3 coding sequence is TGTGCCAGCAGCGTAGTGGAGGCCTCCTGGGGCTACACCTTC. It encodes CASSVVEASWGYTF. This rearrangement joins TRBV9 to TRBJ1-2; D remains unclear. V was shortened by 0 bases and J by 8 bases, with 14 bases between the two germline ends. CDR1 is SGDLS, CDR2 YYNGEE, per germline. The CDR3 extends over 14 amino acids.

CDR3 amino acids: CASSLWEGNTIYF. CDR3 bases: TGTGCCAGCAGCTTATGGGAGGGTAACACCATATATTTT. The chain carries TRBV7-9 and TRBJ1-3, with unresolved D. Germline values: CDR1 SEHNR, CDR2 FQNEAQ (reference sequence). Trimming shortened V by 2 bases and J by 7 bases, and 9 bases separated the two germline ends. CDR3 length: 13 residues.